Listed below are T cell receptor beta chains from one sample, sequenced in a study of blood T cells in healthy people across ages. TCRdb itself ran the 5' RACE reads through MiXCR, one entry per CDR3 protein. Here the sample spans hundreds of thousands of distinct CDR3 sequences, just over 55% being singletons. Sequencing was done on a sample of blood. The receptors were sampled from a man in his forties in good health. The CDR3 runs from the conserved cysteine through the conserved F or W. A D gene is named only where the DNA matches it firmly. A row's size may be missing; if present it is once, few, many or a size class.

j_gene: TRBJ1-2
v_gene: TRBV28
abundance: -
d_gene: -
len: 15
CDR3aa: CASSPSGGGGYGYTF
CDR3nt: TGTGCCAGCAGTCCTAGTGGTGGGGGAGGCTATGGCTACACCTTC

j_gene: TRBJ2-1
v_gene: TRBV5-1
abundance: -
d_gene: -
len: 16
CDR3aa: CASSGGPYGGRNEQFF
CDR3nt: TGCGCCAGCAGCGGGGGGCCCTACGGAGGGCGGAATGAGCAGTTCTTC

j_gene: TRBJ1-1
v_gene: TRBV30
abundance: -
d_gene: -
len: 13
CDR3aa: CAWSVGRNTEAFF
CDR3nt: TGTGCCTGGAGTGTGGGACGGAACACTGAAGCTTTCTTT

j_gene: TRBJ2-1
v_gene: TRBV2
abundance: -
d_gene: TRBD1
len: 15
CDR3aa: CASRSLDRDRNEQFF
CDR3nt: TGTGCCAGCAGATCCCTCGACAGGGATAGGAATGAGCAGTTCTTC

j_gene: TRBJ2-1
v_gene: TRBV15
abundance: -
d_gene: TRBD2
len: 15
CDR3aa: CATSSWEGHGNEQFF
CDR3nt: TGTGCCACCAGCAGCTGGGAGGGCCATGGCAATGAGCAGTTCTTC

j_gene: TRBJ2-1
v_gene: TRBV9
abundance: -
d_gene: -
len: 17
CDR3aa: CASSVDLGQGNHNEQFF
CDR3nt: TGTGCCAGCAGCGTAGATCTAGGGCAGGGAAACCACAATGAGCAGTTCTTC

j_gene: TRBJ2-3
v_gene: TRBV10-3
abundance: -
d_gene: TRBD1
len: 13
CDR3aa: CATTGGRTDTQYF
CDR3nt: TGTGCCACCACAGGGGGCCGGACAGATACGCAGTATTTT

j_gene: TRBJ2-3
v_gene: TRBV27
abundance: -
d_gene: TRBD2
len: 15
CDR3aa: CASSLTSGRRNTQYF
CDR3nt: TGTGCCAGCAGCCTAACTAGCGGGAGGAGGAATACGCAGTATTTT

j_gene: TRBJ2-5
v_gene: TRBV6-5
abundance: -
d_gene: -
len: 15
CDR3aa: CASSYAPGPEETQYF
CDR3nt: TGTGCCAGCAGTTACGCTCCGGGACCCGAAGAGACCCAGTACTTC

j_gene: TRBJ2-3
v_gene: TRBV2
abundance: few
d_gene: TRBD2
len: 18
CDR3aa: CARDDEEGSGRIIDTQYF
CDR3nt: TGTGCCAGAGACGATGAGGAAGGTAGCGGGAGAATTATAGATACGCAGTATTTT